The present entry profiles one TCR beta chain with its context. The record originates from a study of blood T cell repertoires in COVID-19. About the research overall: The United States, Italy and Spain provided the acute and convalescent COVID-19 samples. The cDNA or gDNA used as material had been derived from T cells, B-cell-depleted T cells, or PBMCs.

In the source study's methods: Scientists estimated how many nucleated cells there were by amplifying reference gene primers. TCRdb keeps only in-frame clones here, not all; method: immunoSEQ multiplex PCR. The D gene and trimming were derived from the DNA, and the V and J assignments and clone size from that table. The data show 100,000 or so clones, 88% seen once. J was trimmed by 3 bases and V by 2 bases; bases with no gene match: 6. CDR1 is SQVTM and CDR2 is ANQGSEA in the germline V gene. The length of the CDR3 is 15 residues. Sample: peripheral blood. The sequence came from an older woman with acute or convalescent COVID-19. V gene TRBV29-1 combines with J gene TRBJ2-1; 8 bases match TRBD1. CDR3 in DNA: TGCAGCGTTGAATTGGCCAGGGGGCTCTACAATGAGCAGTTCTTC. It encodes CSVELARGLYNEQFF.